One sample yielded the 26 T cell receptor beta chains listed below, sequenced in a study of CD8+CD57+ T cells in acquired aplastic anemia. Researchers used genomic DNA as the template to profile TCR beta VDJ and CDR3. TCRdb recomputed calls from the reads with MiXCR, one row per CDR3 protein. The sample includes a few hundred thousand distinct CDR3 sequences, 34% of them seen just once. The sample was sorted CD4+, CD8+, or CD8+CD57+ T cells (not recorded which) from PBMCs. The receptors shown here come from a human donor in good health, serving as a control.

This clonotype has ten or more counts. The J gene is TRBJ1-3, the V gene TRBV7-9; tentative D call: TRBD1 (6 bases). V was pared by 10 bases and J by 4 bases, with 17 bases between. Germline CDR1 is SEHNR and CDR2 is FQNEAQ (reference sequence). CDR3 length equals 14 residues. CDR3: CATQNRDLGNTIYF. As DNA, the CDR3 is TGTGCCACCCAGAACAGGGATCTAGGAAACACCATATATTTT.

This clonotype appeared a few times. The rearrangement uses TRBV5-1 and TRBJ1-6, with D perhaps TRBD1 (5 bases). Between the trimmed V and J ends, which lost 0 bases and 10 bases, there was a span of 20 bases. The CDR3 runs 17 residues. Germline assignment: CDR1 SGHRS and CDR2 YFSETQ. This CDR3 reads CASSLAGGARGASPLHF. The CDR3 region has the DNA TGCGCCAGCAGCTTGGCCGGTGGGGCCAGAGGGGCCTCACCCCTCCACTTT.

The chain carries TRBV12-3 or TRBV12-4 and TRBJ1-6; 8 bases are shared with TRBD1. The ends lost 7 bases at V and 9 bases at J; junction bases unmatched: 8. The CDR3 extends over 14 amino acids. The CDR3 DNA is TGTGCCAGCACCTTGGACAGGGCTGCTTCACCCCTCCACTTT. Protein product: CASTLDRAASPLHF.

This clonotype was recorded many times. The rearrangement joins TRBV19 to TRBJ1-1, with unresolved D. Trimming left V 4 bases short and J 4 bases short, with 7 bases between. Per germline, CDR1 LNHDA and CDR2 SQIVND (reference sequence). The CDR3 totals 12 residues. CDR3 residues: CASSKYGTEAFF. CDR3 nucleotides: TGTGCCAGTAGTAAATACGGCACTGAAGCTTTCTTT.

Comment on this clonotype: This may be a read error, as it is one base from a much larger clone. The V gene is TRBV7-8, the J gene TRBJ1-4, with unresolved D. The CDR3 runs to 13 residues. The germline gives CDR1 SGHVS, CDR2 FQNEAQ. CDR3 DNA sequence: TGTGCCAGCAGTAACAGAACTAATGAAGAACTGTTTTTT. It encodes CASSNRTNEELFF.

J is TRBJ1-2 and V is TRBV5-1; 8 bases fit TRBD1. The CDR3 is 15 amino acids. The germline V gene has CDR1 SGHRS and CDR2 YFSETQ. J gave up 4 bases and V 4 bases, and 9 bases lay outside the gene matches. CDR3 in amino acids: CASSIRQGTGYGYTF. CDR3 bases: TGCGCCAGCAGCATCCGACAGGGGACGGGCTATGGCTACACCTTC.

The rearrangement links TRBV6-1 to TRBJ1-3, with TRBD1 matching 8 bases. This CDR3 contains 14 residues. Trimming at V came to 5 bases and at J to 10 bases, leaving 10 bases not matched to a gene. CDR1 MNHNS and CDR2 SASEGT come from the germline V gene. DNA of the CDR3: TGTGCCAGCAGTCGTTACAGGGGGGGTTTGACCATATATTTT. It yields the protein CASSRYRGGLTIYF.

This clonotype was detected only once. The CDR3 does not end in the conserved phenylalanine or tryptophan, so this is likely a read error. The chain links TRBV19 to TRBJ1-2, with D perhaps TRBD1 (5 bases). Trimming took off 6 bases at V and 0 bases at J, with 14 bases between the two ends. The germline CDR1 and CDR2 sequences are LNHDA and SQIVND (reference sequence). This CDR3 spans 15 amino acids. CDR3 sequence reads: CASSPGQNANYGYTS. Here the CDR3 DNA reads TGTGCCAGTAGCCCAGGACAAAATGCTAACTATGGCTACACCTCC.

The gene calls are TRBV10-3 and TRBJ2-7, with 9 nucleotides matching TRBD1. The junction had 9 bases not matched to a gene; V was cut back by 4 bases and J by 5 bases. Germline CDR1 reads ENHRY; CDR2 reads SYGVKD. The CDR3 is 15 residues long. The CDR3 region has the DNA TGTGCCATCAGTGGGGACAGGGCGGAGGTCCACGAGCAGTACGTC. Amino acids: CAISGDRAEVHEQYV.

As concerns this clonotype: At one end the junction does not follow the germline gene, possibly because of a read error. The V call is TRBV20-1, the J call TRBJ2-7, with 10 nucleotides matching TRBD1. Per the germline V gene, CDR1 is DFQATT and CDR2 is SNEGSKA (reference sequence). This CDR3 contains 14 residues. The CDR3 coding sequence is TGCGGTGCTAGTGGGGGACAGGGGCCCTACGAGCAGTACTTC. This sequence encodes CGASGGQGPYEQYF.

With respect to this clonotype: This may arise from a read error, as a much more abundant clone is one base away. Without the conserved terminal phenylalanine or tryptophan, this CDR3 likely stems from a read error. This rearrangement joins TRBV14 to TRBJ1-2; D not resolved. The CDR3 spans 13 residues. Trimming cost V 1 base and J 4 bases, with 7 bases left between them. Germline assignment: CDR1 SGHDN and CDR2 FVKESK. CDR3 in amino acids: CASSQVDSYGYTS. The DNA of the CDR3 is TGTGCCAGCAGCCAAGTGGACTCCTATGGCTACACCTCC.

This clonotype was counted a few times. A much larger clone sits a single nucleotide away, making a read error possible. The chain employs TRBV11-2 and TRBJ1-6; 8 nucleotides align to TRBD1. The CDR3 contains 16 residues. Germline lookup yields CDR1 SGHAT and CDR2 FQNNGV. The CDR3 sequence is CASRLDRDRNNSPLHF. In DNA form, the CDR3 reads TGTGCCAGCCGCTTAGACAGGGACAGGAATAATTCACCCCTCCACTTT.

The J gene is TRBJ2-7, the V gene TRBV6-4; 9 positions agree with TRBD1. The ends lost 9 bases at V and 4 bases at J; junction bases unmatched: 13. CDR3 length: 15 residues. CDR1 is MRHNA, CDR2 SNTAGT, per germline. CDR3 protein: CASSAPPGQGYEQYF. CDR3 nucleotide sequence: TGTGCCAGTAGCGCACCCCCGGGACAGGGTTACGAGCAGTACTTC.

The chain joins TRBV7-6 to TRBJ2-5; 8 bases line up with TRBD2. In germline, CDR1 is SGHVS, CDR2 FNYEAQ. V shed 1 base, J shed 5 bases, and the junction held 6 bases outside the gene matches. The CDR3 consists of 15 residues. The CDR3 nucleotides are TGTGCCAGCAGCTTAGAACTCGGACTAGCTGAGACCCAGTACTTC. It is translated as CASSLELGLAETQYF.

The rearrangement uses TRBV25-1 and TRBJ2-1; 10 positions match TRBD2. V trimming: 4 bases; J trimming: 5 bases; junction bases outside the gene matches: 14. The CDR3 contains 18 residues. Looked up from germline, CDR1 is MGHDK and CDR2 is SYGVNS. The CDR3 reads CASSVRGLARNYDNEQFF. CDR3 DNA sequence: TGTGCCAGCAGTGTGAGGGGACTAGCGCGCAATTACGACAATGAGCAGTTCTTC.

The table lists this clonotype with many counts. The chain joins TRBV19 to TRBJ1-2; D remains unclear. The CDR3 has 12 residues. The ends were cut back, 5 bases at V and 4 bases at J, with 8 bases in the middle. CDR1 is LNHDA and CDR2 is SQIVND in the germline V gene (reference sequence). CDR3 sequence reads: CASSPGGYGYTF. The CDR3 DNA is TGTGCCAGTAGTCCGGGAGGCTATGGCTACACCTTC. Looking up the rest from reference TRBV19 and TRBJ1-2 gives the full variable domain: DGGITQSPKYLFRKEGQNVTLSCEQNLNHDAMYWYRQDPGQGLRLIYYSQIVNDFQKGDIAEGYSVSREKKESFPLTVTSAQKNPTAFYLCASSPGGYGYTFGSGTRLTVV.

This clonotype was seen a single time. The V call is TRBV9, the J call TRBJ2-3, with D possibly called TRBD1 or TRBD2 (5 bases each). Trimming removed 1 base at V and 1 base at J, with 10 bases between. The CDR3 covers 15 residues. The V gene's germline CDR1 is SGDLS and CDR2 YYNGEE. The CDR3 DNA reads as TGTGCCAGCAGCGTACGCCAGGGAGGCACAGATACGCAGTATTTT. The encoded protein is CASSVRQGGTDTQYF.

In the case of this clonotype: A clone one base away is much larger, so this may be a read error. The rearrangement uses TRBV4-1 and TRBJ1-2; maybe TRBD1 (6 bases). Germline V gene sequence: CDR1 MGHRA, CDR2 YSYEKL. The CDR3 covers 14 residues. The DNA for the CDR3 is TGCGCCGGCAGCCAAGCCGGGACATACTATGGCTACACCTTC. This encodes CAGSQAGTYYGYTF.

This chain uses TRBV30 with TRBJ2-1; the match to TRBD2 covers 11 bases. The CDR3 totals 17 residues. In germline, CDR1 is GTSNPN, CDR2 SVGIG (reference sequence). Trimming at V came to 1 base and at J to 1 base, leaving 6 bases not matched to a gene. The CDR3 region has the DNA TGTGCCTGGAGTGGGATGGGGACTAGCGGTTCCTACAATGAGCAGTTCTTC. It specifies CAWSGMGTSGSYNEQFF.

The chain uses TRBV18 and TRBJ1-2, with TRBD1 matching over 10 bases. This CDR3 has 15 amino acids. CDR1 is KGHSH and CDR2 is LQKENI in the germline V gene. The V and J ends lost 4 bases and 7 bases, in that order; junction bases with no gene match: 9. DNA for the CDR3: TGTGCCAGCTCACGGGGACAGGGGATAGTTTTTGGCTACACCTTC. Its translation is CASSRGQGIVFGYTF.

This chain links TRBV7-9 with TRBJ2-2; TRBD2 matches at 12 bases. The germline gives CDR1 SEHNR, CDR2 FQNEAQ (reference sequence). The CDR3 runs 15 residues. After removal of 4 bases from V and 3 bases from J, the junction contained 0 bases not matched to a gene. CDR3 DNA: TGTGCCAGCAGCTCTAGCGGGGGGGACACCGGGGAGCTGTTTTTT. This codes for CASSSSGGDTGELFF.

Worth noting for this clonotype: A much larger clone sits a single nucleotide away, making a read error possible. V usage is TRBV7-8 and J usage is TRBJ1-1; the D is unclear. The CDR3 runs to 15 residues. Germline-derived CDR1 and CDR2 are SGHVS and FQNEAQ. The CDR3 region is CASGLRRELGTEAFF. The CDR3, as DNA: TGTGCCAGCGGCTTAAGGCGGGAGTTGGGCACTGAAGCTTTCTTT.

This clonotype was counted a few times. This rearrangement joins TRBV27 to TRBJ2-5; perhaps TRBD1 as D (5 bases). The V end lost 5 bases, the J end lost 4 bases, and 17 bases lay between the germline ends. Germline V lookup: CDR1 MNHEY, CDR2 SMNVEV (reference sequence). The CDR3 spans 15 residues. CDR3 in amino acids: CASSPGMGRGETQYF. CDR3 sequence (DNA): TGTGCCAGCAGTCCAGGGATGGGAAGAGGAGAGACCCAGTACTTC.

This clonotype showed up many times. The CDR3: CASSSGRGRTNNEQFF. CDR3 sequence (DNA): TGCGCCAGCAGCTCCGGGCGGGGACGGACAAACAATGAGCAGTTCTTC. This chain links TRBV4-1 with TRBJ2-1; TRBD2 is a possible D gene (6 bases). V was cut by 5 bases and J by 5 bases, with 19 bases left in between. Germline values: CDR1 MGHRA, CDR2 YSYEKL. The CDR3 totals 16 residues.

The chain links TRBV25-1 to TRBJ2-1; a possible D gene is TRBD1 (6 bases). CDR1 and CDR2 (germline): MGHDK, SYGVNS. Trimming shortened V by 8 bases and J by 9 bases, and 23 bases separated the two germline ends. The CDR3 loop spans 15 amino acids. DNA for the CDR3: TGTGCCAGCTCGGCGGTCGGGACAAATCGCGCTGAGCAGTTCTTC. Amino acid sequence: CASSAVGTNRAEQFF.

In this sample, this clonotype turned up many times. The gene calls are TRBV24-1 and TRBJ1-1; D is perhaps TRBD1 (5 bases). Deletions cut 4 bases from V and 7 bases from J, with 12 bases between. The CDR3 loop spans 13 amino acids. Germline V lookup: CDR1 KGHDR, CDR2 SFDVKD. CDR3 sequence (DNA): TGTGCCACCAGTGACCTAAGGGACGGTGAAGCTTTCTTT. Protein: CATSDLRDGEAFF.